This T cell receptor (beta chain) was found in a study of technical replicates of blood from a few donors. This table comes from immunoSEQ multiplex PCR, and its TCRdb copy is limited to in-frame clones, with some not included. The table includes about 88,000 clones, around 94% detected once. Sample: T cells isolated from PBMCs. The sequence derives from a human donor in good health.

CDR3 loop: CSVEAEKLFF. CDR3 bases: TGCAGTGTAGAGGCTGAAAAACTGTTTTTT. This chain joins TRBV20-1 and TRBJ1-4, with unresolved D. Trimming left V 7 bases short and J 7 bases short, with 7 bases between. The CDR3 loop spans 10 amino acids. Germline V gives CDR1 DFQATT, CDR2 SNEGSKA (reference sequence).